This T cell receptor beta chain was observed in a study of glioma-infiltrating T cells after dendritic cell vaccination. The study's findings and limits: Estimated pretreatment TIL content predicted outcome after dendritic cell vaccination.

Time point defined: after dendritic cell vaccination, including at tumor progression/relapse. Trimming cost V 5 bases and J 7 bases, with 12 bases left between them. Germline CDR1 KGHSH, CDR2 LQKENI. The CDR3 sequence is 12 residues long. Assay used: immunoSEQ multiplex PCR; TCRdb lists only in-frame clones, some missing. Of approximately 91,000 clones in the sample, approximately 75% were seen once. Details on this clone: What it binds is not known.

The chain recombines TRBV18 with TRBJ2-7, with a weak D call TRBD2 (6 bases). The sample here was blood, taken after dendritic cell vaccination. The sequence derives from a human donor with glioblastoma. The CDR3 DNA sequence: TGTGCCAGCTCAACGGGCGGGGTTGAGCAGTACTTC. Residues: CASSTGGVEQYF.